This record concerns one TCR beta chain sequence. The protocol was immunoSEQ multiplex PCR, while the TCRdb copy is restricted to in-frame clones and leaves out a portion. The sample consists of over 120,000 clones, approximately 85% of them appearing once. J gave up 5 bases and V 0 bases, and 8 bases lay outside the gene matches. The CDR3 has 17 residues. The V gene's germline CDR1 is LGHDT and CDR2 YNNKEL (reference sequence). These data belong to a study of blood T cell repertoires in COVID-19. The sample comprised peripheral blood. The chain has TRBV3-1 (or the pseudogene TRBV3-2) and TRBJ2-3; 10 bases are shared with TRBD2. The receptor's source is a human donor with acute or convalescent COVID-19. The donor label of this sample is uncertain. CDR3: CASSQDTAGGQKDTQYF. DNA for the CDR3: TGTGCCAGCAGCCAAGATACAGCGGGGGGGCAGAAAGATACGCAGTATTTT.